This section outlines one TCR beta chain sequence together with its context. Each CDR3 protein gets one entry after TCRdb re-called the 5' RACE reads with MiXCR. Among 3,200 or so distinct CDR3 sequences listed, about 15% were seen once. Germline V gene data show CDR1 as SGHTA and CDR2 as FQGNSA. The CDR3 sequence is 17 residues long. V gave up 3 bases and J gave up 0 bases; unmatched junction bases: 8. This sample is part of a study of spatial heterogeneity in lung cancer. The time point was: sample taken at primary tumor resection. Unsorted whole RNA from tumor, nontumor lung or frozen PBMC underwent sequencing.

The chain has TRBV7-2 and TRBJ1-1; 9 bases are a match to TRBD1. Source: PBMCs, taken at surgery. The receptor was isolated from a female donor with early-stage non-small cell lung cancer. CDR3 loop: CASSLGQGWYLNTEAFF. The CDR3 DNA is TGTGCCAGCAGCTTGGGACAGGGTTGGTATTTGAACACTGAAGCTTTCTTT.